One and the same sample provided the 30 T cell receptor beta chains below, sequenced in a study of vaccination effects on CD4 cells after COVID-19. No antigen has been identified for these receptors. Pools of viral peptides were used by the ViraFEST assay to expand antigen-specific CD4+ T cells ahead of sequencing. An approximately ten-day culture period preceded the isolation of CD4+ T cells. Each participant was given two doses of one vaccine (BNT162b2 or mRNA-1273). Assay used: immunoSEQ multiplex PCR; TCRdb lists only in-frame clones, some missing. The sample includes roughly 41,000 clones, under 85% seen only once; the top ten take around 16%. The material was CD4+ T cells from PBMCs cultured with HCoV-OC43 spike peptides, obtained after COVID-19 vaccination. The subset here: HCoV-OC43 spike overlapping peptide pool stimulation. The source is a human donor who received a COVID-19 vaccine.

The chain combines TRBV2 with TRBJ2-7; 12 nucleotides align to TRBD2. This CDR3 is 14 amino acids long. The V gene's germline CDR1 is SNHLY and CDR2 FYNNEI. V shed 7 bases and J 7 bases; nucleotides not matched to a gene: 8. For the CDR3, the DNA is TGTGCCAGCACTCGACTAGCGGGAGTAGGGGAGCAGTACTTC. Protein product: CASTRLAGVGEQYF.

The CDR3 loop reads CASSELREDYGYTF. In DNA, the CDR3 is TGTGCCAGCAGTGAACTGCGGGAGGACTATGGCTACACCTTC. This chain connects TRBV25-1 to TRBJ1-2; D is unclear. CDR3 size: 14 residues. V was clipped by 2 bases and J by 3 bases, with 10 bases between them. The germline CDR1 and CDR2 sequences are MGHDK and SYGVNS.

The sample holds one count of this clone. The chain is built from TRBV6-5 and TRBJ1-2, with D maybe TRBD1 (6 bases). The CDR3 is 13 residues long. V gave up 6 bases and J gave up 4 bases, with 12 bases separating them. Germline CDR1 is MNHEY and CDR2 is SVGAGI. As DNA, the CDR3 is TGTGCCAGCAGCAGGGACACCAGCTATGGCTACACCTTC. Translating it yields CASSRDTSYGYTF.

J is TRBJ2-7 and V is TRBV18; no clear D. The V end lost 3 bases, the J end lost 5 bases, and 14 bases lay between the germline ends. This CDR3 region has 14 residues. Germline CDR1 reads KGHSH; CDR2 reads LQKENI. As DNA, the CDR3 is TGTGCCAGCTCACCTTCCCGGGCACGCGACGAGCAGTACTTC. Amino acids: CASSPSRARDEQYF.

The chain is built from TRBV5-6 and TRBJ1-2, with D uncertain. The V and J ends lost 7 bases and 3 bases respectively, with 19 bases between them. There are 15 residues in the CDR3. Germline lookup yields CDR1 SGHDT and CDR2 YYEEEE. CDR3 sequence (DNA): TGTGCCAGCCGGGTTTTGGGAGTTCGCGACTATGGCTACACCTTC. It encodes CASRVLGVRDYGYTF.

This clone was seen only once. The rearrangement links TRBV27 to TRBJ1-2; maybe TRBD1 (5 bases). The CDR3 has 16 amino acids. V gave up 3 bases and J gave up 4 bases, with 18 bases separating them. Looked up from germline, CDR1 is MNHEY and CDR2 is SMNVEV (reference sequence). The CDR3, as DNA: TGTGCCAGCAGTTTCGGCCGGGGGGGGACGGGCTATGGCTACACCTTC. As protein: CASSFGRGGTGYGYTF.

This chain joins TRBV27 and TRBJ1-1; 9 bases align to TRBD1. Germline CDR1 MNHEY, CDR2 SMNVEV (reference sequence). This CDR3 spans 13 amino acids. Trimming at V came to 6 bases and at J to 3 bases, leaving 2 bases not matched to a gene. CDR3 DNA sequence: TGTGCCAGCAGAGGACAGGGGTACACTGAAGCTTTCTTT. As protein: CASRGQGYTEAFF.

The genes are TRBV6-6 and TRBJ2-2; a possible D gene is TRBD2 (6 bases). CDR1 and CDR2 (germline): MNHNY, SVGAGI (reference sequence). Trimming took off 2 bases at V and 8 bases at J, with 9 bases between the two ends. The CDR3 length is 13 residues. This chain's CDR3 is CASSYGLAGELFF. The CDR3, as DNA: TGTGCCAGCAGTTACGGTCTAGCGGGGGAGCTGTTTTTT.

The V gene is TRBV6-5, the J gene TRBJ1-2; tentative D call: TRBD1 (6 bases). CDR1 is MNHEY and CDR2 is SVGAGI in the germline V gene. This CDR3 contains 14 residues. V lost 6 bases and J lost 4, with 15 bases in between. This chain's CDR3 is CASRIPNRAYGYTF. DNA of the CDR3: TGTGCCAGCAGAATACCTAACAGGGCCTATGGCTACACCTTC.

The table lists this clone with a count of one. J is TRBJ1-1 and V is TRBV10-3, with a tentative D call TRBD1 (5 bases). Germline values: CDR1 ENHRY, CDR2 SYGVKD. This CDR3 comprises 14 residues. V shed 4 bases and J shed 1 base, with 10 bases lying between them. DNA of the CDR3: TGTGCCATCAGTGTCGGGGGGTCGAACACTGAAGCTTTCTTT. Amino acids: CAISVGGSNTEAFF.

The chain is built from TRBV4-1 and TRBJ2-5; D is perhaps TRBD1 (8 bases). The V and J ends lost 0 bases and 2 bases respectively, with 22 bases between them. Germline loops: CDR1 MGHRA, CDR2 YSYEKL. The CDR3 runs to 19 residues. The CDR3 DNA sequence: TGCGCCAGCAGCCAAGATTGGAGACAGGGGAGGGTCCTACAAGAGACCCAGTACTTC. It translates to CASSQDWRQGRVLQETQYF.

The CDR3 here is CASSFNLRTEAFF. CDR3 nucleotides: TGCGCCAGCAGCTTCAATCTGCGGACTGAAGCTTTCTTT. The rearrangement uses TRBV5-1 and TRBJ1-1; D call uncertain. The germline V gene encodes CDR1 SGHRS and CDR2 YFSETQ. The V gene lost 2 bases and the J gene lost 5 bases, with 10 bases spanning the gap. The CDR3 has 13 amino acids. The full variable domain, rest sourced from reference TRBV5-1 and TRBJ1-1, is KAGVTQTPRYLIKTRGQQVTLSCSPISGHRSVSWYQQTPGQGLQFLFEYFSETQRNKGNFPGRFSGRQFSNSRSEMNVSTLELGDSALYLCASSFNLRTEAFFGQGTRLTVV.

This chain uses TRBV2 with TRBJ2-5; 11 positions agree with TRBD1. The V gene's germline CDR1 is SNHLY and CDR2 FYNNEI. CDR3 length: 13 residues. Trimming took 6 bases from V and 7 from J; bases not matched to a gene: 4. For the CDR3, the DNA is TGTGCCAGCAGAGGGACAGGGGGTCGGACCCAGTACTTC. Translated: CASRGTGGRTQYF.

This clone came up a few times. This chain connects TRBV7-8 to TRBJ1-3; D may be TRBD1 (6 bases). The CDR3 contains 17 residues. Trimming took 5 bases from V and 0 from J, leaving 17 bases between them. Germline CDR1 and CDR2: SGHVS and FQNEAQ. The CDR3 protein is CASSKKQGRVSGNTIYF. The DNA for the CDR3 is TGTGCCAGCAGCAAAAAACAGGGCCGCGTCTCTGGAAACACCATATATTTT.

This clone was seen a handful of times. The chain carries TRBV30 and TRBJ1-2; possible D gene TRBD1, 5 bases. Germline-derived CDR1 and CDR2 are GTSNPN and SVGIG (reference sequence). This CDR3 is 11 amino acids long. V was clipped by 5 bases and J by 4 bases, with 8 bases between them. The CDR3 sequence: CAWGRGYGYTF. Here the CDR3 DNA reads TGTGCCTGGGGAAGGGGCTATGGCTACACCTTC.

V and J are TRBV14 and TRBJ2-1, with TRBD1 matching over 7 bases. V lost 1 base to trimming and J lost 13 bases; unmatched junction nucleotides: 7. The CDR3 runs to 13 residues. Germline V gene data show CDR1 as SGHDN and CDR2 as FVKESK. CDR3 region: CASSQGIDRVQFF. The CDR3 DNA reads TGTGCCAGCAGCCAAGGAATCGACAGGGTACAGTTCTTC.

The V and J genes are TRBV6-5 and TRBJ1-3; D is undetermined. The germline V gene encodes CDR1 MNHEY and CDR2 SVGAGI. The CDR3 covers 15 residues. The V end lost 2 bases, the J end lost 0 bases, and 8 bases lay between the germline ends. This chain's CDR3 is CASSYRESSGNTIYF. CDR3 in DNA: TGTGCCAGCAGTTACCGGGAGAGCTCTGGAAACACCATATATTTT.

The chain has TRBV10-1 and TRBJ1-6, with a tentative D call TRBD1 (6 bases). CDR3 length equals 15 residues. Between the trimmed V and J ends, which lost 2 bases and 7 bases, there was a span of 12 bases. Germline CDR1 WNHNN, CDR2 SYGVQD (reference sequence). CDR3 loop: CASSETGSGNSPLHF. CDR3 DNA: TGCGCCAGCAGTGAGACAGGGTCCGGCAATTCACCCCTCCACTTT.

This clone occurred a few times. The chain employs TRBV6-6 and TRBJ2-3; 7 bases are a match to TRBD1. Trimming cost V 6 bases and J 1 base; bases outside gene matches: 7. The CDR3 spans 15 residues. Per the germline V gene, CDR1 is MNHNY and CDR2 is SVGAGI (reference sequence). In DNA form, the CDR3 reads TGTGCCAGCAGGAGTCACGACAGGGGCACAGATACGCAGTATTTT. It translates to CASRSHDRGTDTQYF.

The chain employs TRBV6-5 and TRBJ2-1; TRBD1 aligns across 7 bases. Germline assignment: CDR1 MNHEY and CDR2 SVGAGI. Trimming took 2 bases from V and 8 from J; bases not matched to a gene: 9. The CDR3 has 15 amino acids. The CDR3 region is CASSYLDSRGYEQFF. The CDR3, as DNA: TGTGCCAGCAGTTACCTGGACTCCAGGGGGTATGAGCAGTTCTTC.

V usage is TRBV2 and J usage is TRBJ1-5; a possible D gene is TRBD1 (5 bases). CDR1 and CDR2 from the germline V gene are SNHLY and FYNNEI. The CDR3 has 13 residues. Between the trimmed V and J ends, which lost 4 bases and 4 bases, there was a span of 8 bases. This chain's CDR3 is CASSGGENQPQHF. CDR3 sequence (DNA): TGTGCCAGCAGTGGAGGGGAGAATCAGCCCCAGCATTTT.

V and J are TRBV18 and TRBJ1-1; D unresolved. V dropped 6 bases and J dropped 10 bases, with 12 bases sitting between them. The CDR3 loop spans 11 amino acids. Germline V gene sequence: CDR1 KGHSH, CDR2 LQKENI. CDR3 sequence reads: CASSTSAAAFF. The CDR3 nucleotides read TGTGCCAGCTCGACCAGTGCAGCAGCTTTCTTT.

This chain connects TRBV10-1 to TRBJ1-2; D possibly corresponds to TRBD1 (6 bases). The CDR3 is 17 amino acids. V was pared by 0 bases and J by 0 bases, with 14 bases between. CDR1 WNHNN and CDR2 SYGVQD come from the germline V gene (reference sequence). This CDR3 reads CASSESARGSANYGYTF. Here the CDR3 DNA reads TGCGCCAGCAGTGAGTCCGCCAGGGGCTCAGCTAACTATGGCTACACCTTC.

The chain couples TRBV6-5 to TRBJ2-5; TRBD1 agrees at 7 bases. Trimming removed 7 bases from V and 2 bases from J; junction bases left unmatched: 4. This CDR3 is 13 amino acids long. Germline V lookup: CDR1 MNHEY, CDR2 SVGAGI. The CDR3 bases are TGTGCCAGCAACGGACAGGAGCAAGAGACCCAGTACTTC. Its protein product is CASNGQEQETQYF.

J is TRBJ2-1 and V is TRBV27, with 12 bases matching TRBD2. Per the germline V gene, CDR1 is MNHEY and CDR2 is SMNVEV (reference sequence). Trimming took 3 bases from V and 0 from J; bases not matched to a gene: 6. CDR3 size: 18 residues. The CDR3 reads CASSFWTSGVSSYNEQFF. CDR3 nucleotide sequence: TGTGCCAGCAGTTTTTGGACTAGCGGGGTAAGCTCCTACAATGAGCAGTTCTTC.

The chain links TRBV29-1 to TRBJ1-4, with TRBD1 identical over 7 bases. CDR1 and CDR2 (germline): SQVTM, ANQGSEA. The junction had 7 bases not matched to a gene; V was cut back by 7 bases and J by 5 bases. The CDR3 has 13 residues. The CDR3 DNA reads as TGCAGCGCCCTGACAGGGTTGAATGAAAAACTGTTTTTT. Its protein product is CSALTGLNEKLFF.

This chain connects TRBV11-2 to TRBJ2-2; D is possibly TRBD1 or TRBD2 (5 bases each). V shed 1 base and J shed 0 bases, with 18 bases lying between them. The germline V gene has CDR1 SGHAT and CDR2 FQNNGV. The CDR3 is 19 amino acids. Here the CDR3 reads CASSLGSSPGRPNTGELFF. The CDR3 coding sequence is TGTGCCAGCAGCTTAGGTTCCAGCCCGGGACGTCCGAACACCGGGGAGCTGTTTTTT. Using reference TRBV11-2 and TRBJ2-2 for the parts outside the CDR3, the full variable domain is EAGVAQSPRYKIIEKRQSVAFWCNPISGHATLYWYQQILGQGPKLLIQFQNNGVVDDSQLPKDRFSAERLKGVDSTLKIQPAKLEDSAVYLCASSLGSSPGRPNTGELFFGEGSRLTVL.

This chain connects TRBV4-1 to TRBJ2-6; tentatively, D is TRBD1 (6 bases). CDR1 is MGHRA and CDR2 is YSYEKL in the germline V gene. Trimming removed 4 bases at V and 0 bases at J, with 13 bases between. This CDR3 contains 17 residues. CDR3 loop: CASSPTGRLSGANVLTF. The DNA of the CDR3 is TGCGCCAGCAGCCCGACAGGACGCCTCTCTGGGGCCAACGTCCTGACTTTC.

DNA of the CDR3: TGTGCCAGCAGTTACTCCCCCGGCTTCCAGTTCTTC. It yields the protein CASSYSPGFQFF. The J gene is TRBJ2-1, the V gene TRBV6-2 or TRBV6-3; unclear D gene. Germline V gene lookup returns CDR1 MNHEY and CDR2 SVGEGT. The CDR3 extends over 12 amino acids. The V end was cut by 0 bases, the J end by 13 bases, with 10 bases between.

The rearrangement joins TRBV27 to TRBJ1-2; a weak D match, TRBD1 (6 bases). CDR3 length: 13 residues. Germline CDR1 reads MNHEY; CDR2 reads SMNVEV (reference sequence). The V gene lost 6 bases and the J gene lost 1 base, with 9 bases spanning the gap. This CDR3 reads CASSEQGNYGYTF. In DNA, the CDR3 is TGTGCCAGCAGCGAACAGGGTAACTATGGCTACACCTTC.